This TCR beta chain was captured by sequencing in a study of graft-versus-host responses after intestinal transplantation. Overall study context: Each patient got anti-thymocyte globulin induction, then tacrolimus and steroids for about 3 years. The study's findings and limits: Recipient-marrow GvH clones were detected, some having first appeared in ileum or blood. Early HvG declines after transplant were associated with peak circulating GvH clone levels. Patients with graft-donor T cell macrochimerism had high graft-versus-host to host-versus-graft clonal ratios in allografts.

TCRdb's copy holds only in-frame clones and misses some; the assay was immunoSEQ multiplex PCR. The top ten clones hold around 7.6% of a sample with around 88,000 clones, around 93% of them seen once. Concerning this clone itself: The antigen remains unidentified.

CDR3 size: 15 residues. Losses at the gene ends were 0 bases for V and 1 base for J; bases not matched to a gene: 3. Germline assignment: CDR1 SGHDT and CDR2 YYEEEE. The material was unstimulated CD8+ T cells sorted from spleen or lymph node cells, obtained before transplant. The gene calls are TRBV5-6 and TRBJ2-7; 8 positions match TRBD2. The clonotype originates from a human donor who was the organ donor for an intestinal transplant. CDR3 coding DNA: TGTGCCAGCAGCTTGGGAAGCGGGGGATCCTACGAGCAGTACTTC. Translation: CASSLGSGGSYEQYF.